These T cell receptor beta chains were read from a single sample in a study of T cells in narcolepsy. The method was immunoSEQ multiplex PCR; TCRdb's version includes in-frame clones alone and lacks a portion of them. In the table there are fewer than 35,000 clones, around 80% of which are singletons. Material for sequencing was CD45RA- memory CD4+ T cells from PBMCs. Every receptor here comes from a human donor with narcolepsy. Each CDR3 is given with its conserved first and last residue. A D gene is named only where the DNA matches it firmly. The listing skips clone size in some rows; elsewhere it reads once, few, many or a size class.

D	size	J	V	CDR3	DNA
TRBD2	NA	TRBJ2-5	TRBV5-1	CASSLEAVAGAGTQYF	TGCGCCAGCAGCTTGGAGGCGGTAGCGGGAGCGGGGACCCAGTACTTC
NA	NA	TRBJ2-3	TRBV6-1	CASSEVRGWRGTDTQYF	TGTGCCAGCAGTGAAGTGCGAGGGTGGAGGGGCACAGATACGCAGTATTTT
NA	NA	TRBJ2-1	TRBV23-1	CAPLVFEFF	TGCGCCCCCTTAGTGTTTGAGTTCTTC
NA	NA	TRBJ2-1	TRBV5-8	CASSWDTSSYNEQFF	TGTGCCAGCAGCTGGGACACTTCCTCGTACAATGAGCAGTTCTTC
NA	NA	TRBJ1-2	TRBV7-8	CASSLVKTAVYGYTF	TGTGCCAGCAGCTTAGTCAAAACGGCAGTCTATGGCTACACCTTC
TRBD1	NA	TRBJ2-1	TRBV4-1	CASSQGTARYNEQFF	TGCGCCAGCAGCCAGGGGACAGCCCGCTACAATGAGCAGTTCTTC
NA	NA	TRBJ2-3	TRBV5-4	CASSGPKNTQYF	TGTGCCAGCAGCGGGCCCAAAAATACGCAGTATTTT
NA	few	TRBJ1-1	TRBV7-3	CASSLRRNTEAFF	TGTGCCAGCAGCTTAAGGAGGAACACTGAAGCTTTCTTT
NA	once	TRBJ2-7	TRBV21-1	CASSPPGKGPLSYEQYF	TGTGCCAGCAGCCCCCCTGGGAAGGGTCCCCTCTCCTACGAGCAGTACTTC
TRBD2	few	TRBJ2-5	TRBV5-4	CASSPGLAETQYF	TGTGCCAGCAGCCCTGGACTAGCGGAGACCCAGTACTTC
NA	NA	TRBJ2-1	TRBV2	CASSEARHNEQFF	TGTGCCAGCAGTGAAGCCCGGCACAATGAGCAGTTCTTC
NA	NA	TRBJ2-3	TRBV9	CASSVLGSGTDTQYF	TGTGCCAGCAGCGTTTTGGGGTCGGGCACAGATACGCAGTATTTT
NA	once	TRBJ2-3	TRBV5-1	CASRRERDTQYF	TGCGCCAGCAGGAGGGAAAGAGATACGCAGTATTTT
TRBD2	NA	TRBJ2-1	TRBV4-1	CASSQARTSGYNEQFF	TGCGCCAGCAGCCAAGCGCGGACTAGCGGTTACAATGAGCAGTTCTTC
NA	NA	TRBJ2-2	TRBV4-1	CASSPLDILAFTGELFF	TGCGCCAGCAGCCCACTGGACATCTTGGCATTCACCGGGGAGCTGTTTTTT
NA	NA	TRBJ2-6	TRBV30	CAWAIASSGANVLTF	TGTGCCTGGGCCATAGCTAGCTCTGGGGCCAACGTCCTGACTTTC
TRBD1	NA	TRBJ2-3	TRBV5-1	CASSLVGTGPDTQYF	TGCGCCAGCAGCTTGGTTGGGACAGGACCAGATACGCAGTATTTT
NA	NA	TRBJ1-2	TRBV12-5	CASGLVRQGRYGYTF	TGTGCTAGTGGTTTGGTACGGCAGGGGAGGTATGGCTACACCTTC